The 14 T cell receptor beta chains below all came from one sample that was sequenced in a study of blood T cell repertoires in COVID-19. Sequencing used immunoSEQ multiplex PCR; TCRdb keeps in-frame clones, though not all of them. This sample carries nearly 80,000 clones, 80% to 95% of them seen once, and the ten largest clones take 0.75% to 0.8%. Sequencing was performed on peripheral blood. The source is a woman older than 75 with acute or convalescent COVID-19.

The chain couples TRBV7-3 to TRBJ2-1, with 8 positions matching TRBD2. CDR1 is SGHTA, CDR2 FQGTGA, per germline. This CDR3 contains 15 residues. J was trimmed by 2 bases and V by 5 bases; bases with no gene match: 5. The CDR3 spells CASSLREGAYNEQFF. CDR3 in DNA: TGTGCCAGCAGCCTCCGGGAGGGGGCCTACAATGAGCAGTTCTTC.

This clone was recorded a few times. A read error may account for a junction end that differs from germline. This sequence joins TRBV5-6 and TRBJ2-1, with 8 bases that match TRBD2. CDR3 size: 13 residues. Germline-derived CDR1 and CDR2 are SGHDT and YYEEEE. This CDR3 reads CASSLLLSGGLIF. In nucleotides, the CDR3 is TGTGCCAGCAGCTTGCTCCTTTCGGGAGGGTTGATCTTC.

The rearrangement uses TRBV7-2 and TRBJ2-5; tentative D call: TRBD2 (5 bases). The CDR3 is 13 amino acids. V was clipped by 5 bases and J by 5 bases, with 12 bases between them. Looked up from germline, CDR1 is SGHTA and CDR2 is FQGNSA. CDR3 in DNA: TGTGCCAGCAGCCAAGGGAGTAGCGAGACCCAGTACTTC. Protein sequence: CASSQGSSETQYF. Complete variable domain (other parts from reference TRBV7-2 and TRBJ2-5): GAGVSQSPSNKVTEKGKDVELRCDPISGHTALYWYRQSLGQGLEFLIYFQGNSAPDKSGLPSDRFSAERTGGSVSTLTIQRTQQEDSAVYLCASSQGSSETQYFGPGTRLLVL.

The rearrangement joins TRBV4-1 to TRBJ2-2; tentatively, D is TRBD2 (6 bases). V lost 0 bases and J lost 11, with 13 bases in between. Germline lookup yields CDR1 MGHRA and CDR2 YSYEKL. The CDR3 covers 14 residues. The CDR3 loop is CASSQELAATELFF. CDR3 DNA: TGCGCCAGCAGCCAAGAACTAGCTGCTACAGAGCTGTTTTTT.

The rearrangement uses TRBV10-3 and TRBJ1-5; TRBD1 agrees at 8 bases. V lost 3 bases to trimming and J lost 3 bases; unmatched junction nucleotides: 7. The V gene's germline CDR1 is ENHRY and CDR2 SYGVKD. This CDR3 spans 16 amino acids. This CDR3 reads CAISEGGQGANQPQHF. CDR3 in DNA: TGTGCCATCAGTGAAGGGGGCCAGGGGGCCAATCAGCCCCAGCATTTT.

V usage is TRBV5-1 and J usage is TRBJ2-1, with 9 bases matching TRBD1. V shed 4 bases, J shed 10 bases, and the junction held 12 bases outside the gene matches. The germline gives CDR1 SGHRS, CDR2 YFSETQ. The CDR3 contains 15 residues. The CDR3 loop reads CASSPGTGPGKEQFF. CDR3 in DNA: TGCGCCAGCAGCCCCGGGACAGGGCCAGGCAAGGAGCAGTTCTTC.

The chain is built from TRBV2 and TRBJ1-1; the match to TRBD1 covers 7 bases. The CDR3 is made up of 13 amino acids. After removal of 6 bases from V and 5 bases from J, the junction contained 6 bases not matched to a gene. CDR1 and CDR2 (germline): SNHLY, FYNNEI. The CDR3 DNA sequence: TGTGCCAGCAGATACAGGGGAGAGACTGAAGCTTTCTTT. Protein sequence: CASRYRGETEAFF.

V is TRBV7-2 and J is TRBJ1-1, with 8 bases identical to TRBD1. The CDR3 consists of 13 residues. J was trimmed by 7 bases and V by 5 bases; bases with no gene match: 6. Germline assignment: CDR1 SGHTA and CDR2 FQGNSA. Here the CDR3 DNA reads TGTGCCAGCAGCGGACAGGGAAGAATTGAAGCTTTCTTT. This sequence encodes CASSGQGRIEAFF.

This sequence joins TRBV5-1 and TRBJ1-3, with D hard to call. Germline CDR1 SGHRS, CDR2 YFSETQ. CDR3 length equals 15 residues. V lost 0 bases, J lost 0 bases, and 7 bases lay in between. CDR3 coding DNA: TGCGCCAGCAGCTTGGACGTGAGCTCTGGAAACACCATATATTTT. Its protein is CASSLDVSSGNTIYF.

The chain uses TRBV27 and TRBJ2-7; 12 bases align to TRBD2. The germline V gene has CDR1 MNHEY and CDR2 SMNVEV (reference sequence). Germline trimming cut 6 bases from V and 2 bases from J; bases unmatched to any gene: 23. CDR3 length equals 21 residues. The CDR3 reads CASSSRYGQARTSGETYEQYF. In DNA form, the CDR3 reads TGTGCCAGCAGCTCAAGGTACGGGCAGGCAAGGACTAGCGGGGAGACCTACGAGCAGTACTTC.

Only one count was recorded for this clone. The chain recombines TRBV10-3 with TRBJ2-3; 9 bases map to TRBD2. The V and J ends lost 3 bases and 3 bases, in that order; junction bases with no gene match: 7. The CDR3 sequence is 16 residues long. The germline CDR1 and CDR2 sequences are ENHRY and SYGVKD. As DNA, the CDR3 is TGTGCCATCAGTGACCTAGCGGGGAAGCCTACAGATACGCAGTATTTT. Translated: CAISDLAGKPTDTQYF.

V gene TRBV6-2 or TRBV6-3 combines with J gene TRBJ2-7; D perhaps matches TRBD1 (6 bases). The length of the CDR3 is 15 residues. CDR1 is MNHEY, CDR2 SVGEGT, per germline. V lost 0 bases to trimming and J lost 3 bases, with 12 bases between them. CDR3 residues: CASSYSGQGRYEQYF. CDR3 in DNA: TGTGCCAGCAGTTACTCGGGGCAGGGGCGCTACGAGCAGTACTTC.

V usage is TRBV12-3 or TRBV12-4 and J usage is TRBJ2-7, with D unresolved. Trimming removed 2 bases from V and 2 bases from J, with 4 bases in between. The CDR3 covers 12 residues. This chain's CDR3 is CASSLQAYEQYF. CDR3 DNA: TGTGCCAGCAGTTTACAGGCCTACGAGCAGTACTTC.

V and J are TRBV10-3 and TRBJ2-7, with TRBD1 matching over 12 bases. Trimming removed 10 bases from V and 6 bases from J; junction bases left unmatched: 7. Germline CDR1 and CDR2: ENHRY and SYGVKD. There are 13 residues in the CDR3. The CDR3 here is CATWDRGHLEQYF. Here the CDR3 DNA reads TGTGCCACTTGGGACAGGGGGCATCTCGAGCAGTACTTC.